A single sample is the source of the 30 T cell receptor beta chains below, sequenced in a study of T cells in Graves' hyperthyroidism and ophthalmopathy. Amplified regions were TCR beta CDR3 sequences from RNA transcripts. A first-round RT-PCR of the TCR CDR3 used the HTBI primer set. TCRdb reanalysed the multiplex PCR reads using MiXCR and keeps one entry per CDR3 protein. This table has about 360,000 distinct CDR3 sequences, about 13% appearing once. The sequenced sample consisted of blood. The receptors were sampled from a woman between 18 and 29 years old with Graves' hyperthyroidism.

The chain recombines TRBV20-1 with TRBJ2-5, with 11 bases that match TRBD2. This CDR3 is built from 16 residues. The germline gives CDR1 DFQATT, CDR2 SNEGSKA (reference sequence). Trimming removed 2 bases from V and 2 bases from J; junction bases left unmatched: 7. The CDR3, as DNA: TGCAGTGCTAGACTCGGCCGACTAGCGGGGCAAGAGACCCAGTACTTC. Protein product: CSARLGRLAGQETQYF.

This clonotype was detected ten times or more. The chain combines TRBV28 with TRBJ2-1; 10 bases match TRBD2. Losses at the gene ends were 2 bases for V and 8 bases for J; bases not matched to a gene: 6. The CDR3 runs to 15 residues. Germline CDR1 reads MDHEN; CDR2 reads SYDVKM. CDR3 protein: CASSLTASGGYEQFF. The CDR3, as DNA: TGTGCCAGCAGTTTAACGGCTAGCGGGGGATATGAGCAGTTCTTC.

Ten or more counts support this clonotype. CDR3 DNA: TGTGCCAGCAGCAAGAGCGGGAGTCAAGAGACCCAGTACTTC. Translation: CASSKSGSQETQYF. The V and J genes are TRBV7-3 and TRBJ2-5; 8 nucleotides agree with TRBD2. V was pared by 5 bases and J by 2 bases, with 4 bases of the junction left unmatched. The germline V gene encodes CDR1 SGHTA and CDR2 FQGTGA. The CDR3 sequence is 14 residues long.

This clonotype appeared many times. The rearrangement joins TRBV5-1 to TRBJ2-1; 7 bases fit TRBD2. Germline CDR1 SGHRS, CDR2 YFSETQ. The CDR3 is 16 amino acids. Losses at the gene ends were 6 bases for V and 8 bases for J; bases not matched to a gene: 17. This CDR3 is CASKKWGGNAVDEQFF. In nucleotides, the CDR3 is TGCGCCAGCAAAAAATGGGGAGGGAACGCAGTCGATGAGCAGTTCTTC.

At least ten counts were recorded for this clonotype. The rearrangement uses TRBV7-8 and TRBJ2-7; perhaps TRBD1 as D (7 bases). This CDR3 is built from 14 residues. CDR1 and CDR2 (germline): SGHVS, FQNEAQ. Trimming shortened V by 5 bases and J by 7 bases, and 18 bases separated the two germline ends. Written as DNA, the CDR3 is TGTGCCAGCAGCGCGCTAGGGGGCGCGGGGGAGCAGTACTTC. Protein: CASSALGGAGEQYF.

This clonotype was detected many times. V usage is TRBV11-2 and J usage is TRBJ1-3; D is unresolved. The CDR3 consists of 16 residues. V was clipped by 6 bases and J by 0 bases, with 15 bases between them. Germline lookup yields CDR1 SGHAT and CDR2 FQNNGV. The CDR3 loop reads CASSSQPGVSGNTIYF. The CDR3, as DNA: TGTGCCAGCAGTTCTCAGCCGGGAGTCTCTGGAAACACCATATATTTT.

This clonotype was detected ten times or more. This chain links TRBV20-1 with TRBJ1-2; TRBD1 matches 7 bases. Germline lookup yields CDR1 DFQATT and CDR2 SNEGSKA (reference sequence). CDR3 length equals 13 residues. The J segment lost 2 bases and the V segment lost 5 bases, leaving 5 bases of the junction unmatched. CDR3 nucleotides: TGCAGTGCTTTACTGGGACAGAACTATGGCTACACCTTC. Encoded protein: CSALLGQNYGYTF.

This clonotype has ten or more counts. The chain carries TRBV20-1 and TRBJ2-3; 7 nucleotides line up with TRBD2. J gave up 0 bases and V 0 bases, and 9 bases lay outside the gene matches. The CDR3 sequence is 17 residues long. Germline assignment: CDR1 DFQATT and CDR2 SNEGSKA (reference sequence). CDR3 sequence reads: CSARDFRLAASTDTQYF. CDR3 in DNA: TGCAGTGCTAGAGATTTCAGGCTAGCGGCTAGCACAGATACGCAGTATTTT.

This chain connects TRBV4-2 to TRBJ2-1, with a possible D match to TRBD2 (5 bases). Trimming pared 6 bases from V and 9 bases from J, leaving 21 bases between. Germline CDR1 reads LGHNA; CDR2 reads YNFKEQ. This CDR3 region has 15 residues. CDR3 sequence reads: CASSRGGETTGEQFF. CDR3 bases: TGTGCCAGCAGTCGAGGAGGAGAGACCACCGGTGAGCAGTTCTTC.

The chain couples TRBV7-2 to TRBJ2-2; TRBD2 is a possible D gene (5 bases). The V and J ends lost 2 bases and 6 bases respectively, with 16 bases between them. Germline V CDR1 and CDR2: SGHTA, FQGNSA. This CDR3 contains 16 residues. CDR3 in amino acids: CASSLRYQRFPGELFF. Written as DNA, the CDR3 is TGTGCCAGCAGCTTAAGGTATCAGCGGTTTCCCGGGGAGCTGTTTTTT. The variable domain in full, completed from reference TRBV7-2 and TRBJ2-2, reads GAGVSQSPSNKVTEKGKDVELRCDPISGHTALYWYRQSLGQGLEFLIYFQGNSAPDKSGLPSDRFSAERTGGSVSTLTIQRTQQEDSAVYLCASSLRYQRFPGELFFGEGSRLTVL.

This clonotype was observed at least ten times. The J gene is TRBJ2-2, the V gene TRBV2; D gene ambiguous. The CDR3 is 14 amino acids. V was cut by 6 bases and J by 4 bases, with 12 bases left in between. Germline CDR1 SNHLY, CDR2 FYNNEI. CDR3 sequence reads: CASSLQDSTGELFF. The CDR3, as DNA: TGTGCCAGCAGCCTCCAGGATAGCACCGGGGAGCTGTTTTTT.

This clonotype was recorded a few times. The genes are TRBV28 and TRBJ1-2, with a weak D call TRBD1 (6 bases). Germline assignment: CDR1 MDHEN and CDR2 SYDVKM. This CDR3 contains 14 residues. The V and J ends lost 8 bases and 2 bases respectively, with 15 bases between them. CDR3 in amino acids: CASSVQGPNYGYTF. CDR3 nucleotides: TGTGCCAGCTCAGTCCAGGGGCCCAACTATGGCTACACCTTC.

This clonotype was counted ten times or more. This chain joins TRBV27 and TRBJ1-2; D remains unclear. With 4 bases removed from V and 0 bases from J, the gap between germline ends came to 6 bases. The CDR3 extends over 13 amino acids. Germline V gives CDR1 MNHEY, CDR2 SMNVEV (reference sequence). Written as DNA, the CDR3 is TGTGCCAGCAGTTGGGAATCTAACTATGGCTACACCTTC. Protein sequence: CASSWESNYGYTF.

The chain uses TRBV27 and TRBJ1-5; D is perhaps TRBD1 (5 bases). The length of the CDR3 is 17 residues. With 2 bases removed from V and 0 bases from J, the gap between germline ends came to 14 bases. Germline-derived CDR1 and CDR2 are MNHEY and SMNVEV (reference sequence). In DNA form, the CDR3 reads TGTGCCAGCAGTTTAATGTATTTGGGGACTAGCAATCAGCCCCAGCATTTT. It is translated as CASSLMYLGTSNQPQHF.

This clonotype occurred many times. The chain combines TRBV20-1 with TRBJ1-2, with unresolved D. V was clipped by 0 bases and J by 4 bases, with 12 bases between them. This CDR3 comprises 14 residues. Germline V gene sequence: CDR1 DFQATT, CDR2 SNEGSKA (reference sequence). The CDR3 nucleotides read TGCAGTGCTAGAGATGCCAGATTGAGCTATGGCTACACCTTC. Translating gives CSARDARLSYGYTF.

This clonotype occurred many times. This chain links TRBV7-2 with TRBJ1-2, with TRBD1 matching over 10 bases. This CDR3 spans 14 amino acids. The germline CDR1 and CDR2 sequences are SGHTA and FQGNSA. V shed 3 bases, J shed 4 bases, and the junction held 2 bases outside the gene matches. CDR3 DNA sequence: TGTGCCAGCAGCTTTGGACAGGGGGTCTATGGCTACACCTTC. It specifies CASSFGQGVYGYTF.

This clonotype has at least ten counts. This chain links TRBV2 with TRBJ2-5; 11 positions match TRBD2. The CDR3 is 17 amino acids. CDR1 SNHLY and CDR2 FYNNEI come from the germline V gene. Losses at the gene ends were 10 bases for V and 2 bases for J; bases not matched to a gene: 15. CDR3 sequence (DNA): TGTGCCACCCAGAAGTACTCAGGGACTAGCGGACAAGAGACCCAGTACTTC. This encodes CATQKYSGTSGQETQYF.

This clonotype has a count of ten or more. This sequence joins TRBV29-1 and TRBJ1-1; D perhaps matches TRBD1 (6 bases). The V gene's germline CDR1 is SQVTM and CDR2 ANQGSEA. Trimming shortened V by 4 bases and J by 5 bases, and 11 bases separated the two germline ends. The CDR3 is made up of 12 amino acids. CDR3 loop: CSVVQGGTEAFF. CDR3 nucleotides: TGCAGCGTTGTACAGGGAGGGACTGAAGCTTTCTTT. Using reference TRBV29-1 and TRBJ1-1 for the parts outside the CDR3, the full variable domain is SAVISQKPSRDICQRGTSLTIQCQVDSQVTMMFWYRQQPGQSLTLIATANQGSEATYESGFVIDKFPISRPNLTFSTLTVSNMSPEDSSIYLCSVVQGGTEAFFGQGTRLTVV.

The rearrangement links TRBV3-1 to TRBJ2-1; D is possibly TRBD2 (5 bases). The CDR3 totals 15 residues. V was clipped by 7 bases and J by 0 bases, with 13 bases between them. The germline gives CDR1 LGHDT, CDR2 YNNKEL (reference sequence). Here the CDR3 DNA reads TGTGCCAGCACCCTAGGGCTAGCCTCCTACAATGAGCAGTTCTTC. Residues: CASTLGLASYNEQFF.

The chain is built from TRBV20-1 and TRBJ1-6; possible D gene TRBD1, 5 bases. Trimming took 6 bases from V and 9 from J, leaving 15 bases between them. Germline values: CDR1 DFQATT, CDR2 SNEGSKA (reference sequence). This CDR3 has 13 amino acids. The CDR3 sequence: CSAGGSRLSPLHF. In DNA, the CDR3 is TGCAGTGCCGGGGGGAGTCGTCTTTCACCCCTCCACTTT.

In its sample, this clonotype was seen a few times. The chain couples TRBV30 to TRBJ1-4; D remains ambiguous. The length of the CDR3 is 14 residues. V was cut by 8 bases and J by 7 bases, with 20 bases left in between. Germline CDR1 and CDR2: GTSNPN and SVGIG (reference sequence). The CDR3 spells CADNPRPGGEKLFF. In nucleotides, the CDR3 is TGTGCCGACAACCCTAGGCCCGGCGGTGAAAAACTGTTTTTT.

This clonotype showed up many times. The chain joins TRBV6-1 to TRBJ2-1; D gene ambiguous. The CDR3 extends over 13 amino acids. V was shortened by 3 bases and J by 5 bases, with 8 bases between the two germline ends. Germline V gene data show CDR1 as MNHNS and CDR2 as SASEGT. Here the CDR3 reads CASSETANNEQFF. CDR3 coding DNA: TGTGCCAGCAGTGAGACCGCGAACAATGAGCAGTTCTTC.

This clonotype was seen a handful of times. This sequence may be a read error, since a much larger clone differs from it by one base. This chain connects TRBV24-1 to TRBJ1-3; no definite D call. CDR1 and CDR2 from the germline V gene are KGHDR and SFDVKD. This CDR3 has 14 residues. The CDR3: CATSDSDPGRTIHF. The CDR3 DNA reads TGTGCCACCAGTGACAGTGACCCCGGCCGTACCATACATTTT.

The chain has TRBV16 and TRBJ2-3, with D possibly being TRBD2 (5 bases). The V end was cut by 2 bases, the J end by 0 bases, with 9 bases between. In germline, CDR1 is KGHSY, CDR2 FQNENV. There are 15 residues in the CDR3. CDR3 in DNA: TGTGCCAGCAGCCAAGTGGGAGCTAGCACAGATACGCAGTATTTT. It specifies CASSQVGASTDTQYF.

The chain uses TRBV7-2 and TRBJ2-5, with TRBD2 matching over 7 bases. Trimming removed 4 bases from V and 0 bases from J; junction bases left unmatched: 8. From germline, CDR1 is SGHTA and CDR2 FQGNSA. CDR3 length: 16 amino acids. The CDR3 DNA reads as TGTGCCAGCAGCTACCTCGGGACTAACTACCAAGAGACCCAGTACTTC. It yields the protein CASSYLGTNYQETQYF.

This clonotype showed up many times. This chain joins TRBV12-5 and TRBJ1-1; D is uncertain. CDR3 length equals 13 residues. V was cut by 1 base and J by 1 base, with 4 bases left in between. Per the germline V gene, CDR1 is LGHNT and CDR2 is FRNRAP. For the CDR3, the DNA is TGTGCTAGTGGTTTGGAAGAGAACACTGAAGCTTTCTTT. It specifies CASGLEENTEAFF.

Ten or more counts support this clonotype. The chain joins TRBV28 to TRBJ1-2; 12 positions match TRBD1. CDR3 length: 14 residues. Germline V gene lookup returns CDR1 MDHEN and CDR2 SYDVKM. The V and J ends lost 5 bases and 6 bases, in that order; junction bases with no gene match: 4. The CDR3 DNA follows: TGTGCCAGCAGTCTCGGGGACAGGGGGCATGGCTACACCTTC. This encodes CASSLGDRGHGYTF.

This clonotype came up a few times. This chain joins TRBV28 and TRBJ2-1; 10 bases map to TRBD2. The length of the CDR3 is 16 residues. Germline trimming cut 2 bases from V and 7 bases from J; bases unmatched to any gene: 8. Germline V gene data show CDR1 as MDHEN and CDR2 as SYDVKM. The CDR3 DNA is TGTGCCAGCAGTTTAACTAGCGGGGCCTCACGTAATGAGCAGTTCTTC. The encoded protein is CASSLTSGASRNEQFF.

The rearrangement links TRBV10-3 to TRBJ2-7, with 7 bases matching TRBD2. Losses at the gene ends were 5 bases for V and 6 bases for J; bases not matched to a gene: 16. Germline V CDR1 and CDR2: ENHRY, SYGVKD. This CDR3 is 16 amino acids long. The CDR3 DNA follows: TGTGCCATCAGTCCGCAACTACCGGGAGGAGTGTCCGAGCAGTACTTC. Protein sequence: CAISPQLPGGVSEQYF.

This clonotype has ten or more counts. The chain has TRBV20-1 and TRBJ1-2, with D possibly being TRBD1 (6 bases). Germline-derived CDR1 and CDR2 are DFQATT and SNEGSKA (reference sequence). CDR3 length: 13 residues. The CDR3 reads CEAGAGRQEGYTF. Here the CDR3 DNA reads TGCGAAGCAGGGGCAGGGAGACAAGAAGGCTACACCTTC.